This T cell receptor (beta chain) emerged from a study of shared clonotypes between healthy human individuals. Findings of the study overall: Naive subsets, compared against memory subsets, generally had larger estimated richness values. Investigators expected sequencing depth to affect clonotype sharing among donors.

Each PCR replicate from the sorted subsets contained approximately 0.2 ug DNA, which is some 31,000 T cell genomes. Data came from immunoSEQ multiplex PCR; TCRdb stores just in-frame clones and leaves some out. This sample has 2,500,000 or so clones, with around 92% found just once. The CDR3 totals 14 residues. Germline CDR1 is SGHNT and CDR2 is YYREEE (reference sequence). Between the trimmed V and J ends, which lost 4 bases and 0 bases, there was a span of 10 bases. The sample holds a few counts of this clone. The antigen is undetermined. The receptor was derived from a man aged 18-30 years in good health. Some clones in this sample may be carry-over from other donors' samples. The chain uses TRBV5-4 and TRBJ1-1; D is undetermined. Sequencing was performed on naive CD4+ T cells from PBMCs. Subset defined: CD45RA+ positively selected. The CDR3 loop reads CASSPVGLNTEAFF. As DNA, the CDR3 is TGTGCCAGCAGCCCCGTTGGGTTGAACACTGAAGCTTTCTTT.